The 30 T cell receptor beta chains below were found in one sample sequenced in a study of T cells in Graves' hyperthyroidism and ophthalmopathy (dated by TCRdb to between 2018 and 2021). The library was made by multiplex PCR. Sequencing relied on an Illumina HiSeq 2000. The TCR beta CDR3 regions were amplified from RNA transcripts. For the first round of RT-PCR on the TCR CDR3, the HTBI primer set was used together with the Qiagen OneStep RT-PCR kit. TCRdb trimmed public reads at Q25 via fastp, called clones via MiXCR and kept in-frame beta chains. Each record represents a unique CDR3 protein, reported with the most common genes and DNA among its rows. The sample records about 460,000 distinct CDR3 sequences, roughly 22% of which are singletons. Jointly, the top ten make up 45% to 50% of the sample. The sample consisted of blood. Receptor source: a woman in her 70s with Graves' ophthalmopathy.

This clonotype was counted a few times. The J gene is TRBJ1-3, the V gene TRBV12-3 or TRBV12-4; the match to TRBD1 covers 7 bases. V lost 3 bases, J lost 2 bases, and 7 bases stayed unmatched. The CDR3 extends over 16 amino acids. CDR3 in amino acids: CASSFGRGGAGNTIYF. The CDR3 bases are TGTGCCAGCAGTTTCGGGCGAGGGGGCGCTGGAAACACCATATATTTT.

The J gene is TRBJ2-7, the V gene TRBV18; D possibly matches TRBD1 or TRBD2 (5 bases each). V lost 4 bases and J lost 3, with 13 bases in between. Per the germline V gene, CDR1 is KGHSH and CDR2 is LQKENI. There are 14 residues in the CDR3. Here the CDR3 DNA reads TGTGCCAGCTCACGGGACCCGGGATACTACGAGCAGTACTTC. Amino acids: CASSRDPGYYEQYF. Complete variable domain (other parts from reference TRBV18 and TRBJ2-7): NAGVMQNPRHLVRRRGQEARLRCSPMKGHSHVYWYRQLPEEGLKFMVYLQKENIIDESGMPKERFSAEFPKEGPSILRIQQVVRGDSAAYFCASSRDPGYYEQYFGPGTRLTVT.

This clonotype has more than one count but fewer than ten. The V gene is TRBV6-1, the J gene TRBJ2-2, with TRBD2 identical over 9 bases. CDR1 and CDR2 (germline): MNHNS, SASEGT. The ends lost 4 bases at V and 6 bases at J; junction bases unmatched: 6. This CDR3 has 15 residues. The CDR3 nucleotides are TGTGCCAGCAGTGCGGCGGGAGGGCCCGCCGGGGAGCTGTTTTTT. Its protein product is CASSAAGGPAGELFF.

The CDR3 DNA is TGTGCCATCTCGCGTGACCTACCAGATACGCAGTATTTT. This translates into CAISRDLPDTQYF. This sequence joins TRBV10-3 and TRBJ2-3, with no clear D. CDR1 is ENHRY and CDR2 is SYGVKD in the germline V gene. Trimming left V 8 bases short and J 4 bases short, with 13 bases between. The CDR3 covers 13 residues.

The rearrangement links TRBV12-3 or TRBV12-4 to TRBJ2-3; TRBD1 agrees at 9 bases. The CDR3 has 15 amino acids. J was trimmed by 0 bases and V by 6 bases; bases with no gene match: 4. CDR3 bases: TGTGCCAGCAGAAAGGACAGGGGCAGCACAGATACGCAGTATTTT. Translating it yields CASRKDRGSTDTQYF.

This chain links TRBV9 with TRBJ2-2, with a possible D match to TRBD1 (5 bases). The CDR3 has 15 residues. V lost 4 bases to trimming and J lost 6 bases, with 16 bases between them. Germline loops: CDR1 SGDLS, CDR2 YYNGEE. The CDR3 nucleotides read TGTGCCAGCAGCAACATTCCAGGGTCCGCCGGGGAGCTGTTTTTT. This codes for CASSNIPGSAGELFF.

The chain recombines TRBV20-1 with TRBJ2-1; no reliable D call. CDR1 is DFQATT and CDR2 is SNEGSKA in the germline V gene (reference sequence). CDR3 size: 12 residues. In nucleotides, the CDR3 is TGCAGCGTTGCAAGAACCTACAATGAGCAGTTCTTC. Its translation is CSVARTYNEQFF.

This clonotype was observed at least ten times. The genes are TRBV28 and TRBJ2-7; 9 positions agree with TRBD2. CDR3 length: 14 residues. V trimming: 2 bases; J trimming: 9 bases; junction bases outside the gene matches: 8. Germline CDR1 MDHEN, CDR2 SYDVKM. The CDR3 loop reads CASSLGLAGRVQYF. The CDR3 region has the DNA TGTGCCAGCAGTTTAGGGCTAGCGGGAAGAGTGCAGTACTTC.

This clonotype was observed a handful of times. One end of the junction varies from germline; a read error may be responsible. The V gene is TRBV7-7, the J gene TRBJ2-1, with a possible D match to TRBD2 (5 bases). The CDR3 contains 15 residues. Germline V gene data show CDR1 as SSHAT and CDR2 as FNYEAQ (reference sequence). The CDR3 bases are TGTGCTAGCAGCTTAGAGACGGGATCGTACAATGAGCAGTTCTTC. It specifies CASSLETGSYNEQFF.

The V and J genes are TRBV24-1 and TRBJ1-5; TRBD1 matches 8 bases. The germline CDR1 and CDR2 sequences are KGHDR and SFDVKD. CDR3 size: 15 residues. J gave up 2 bases and V 5 bases, and 4 bases lay outside the gene matches. CDR3 region: CATSARGQGNQPQHF. DNA of the CDR3: TGTGCCACCAGTGCCAGGGGACAGGGCAATCAGCCCCAGCATTTT.

This clonotype was counted a few times. This rearrangement joins TRBV29-1 to TRBJ2-7; D is unresolved. The CDR3 runs to 14 residues. Germline CDR1 SQVTM, CDR2 ANQGSEA. Trimming removed 7 bases from V and 2 bases from J, with 18 bases in between. The CDR3 region is CSAQDPTAPYEQYF. The CDR3 nucleotides are TGCAGCGCCCAGGACCCAACTGCGCCCTACGAGCAGTACTTC.

This clonotype has more than one count but fewer than ten. The V call is TRBV2, the J call TRBJ2-2, with 7 bases matching TRBD2. Germline V lookup: CDR1 SNHLY, CDR2 FYNNEI. This CDR3 is 18 amino acids long. The J segment lost 1 base and the V segment lost 2 bases, leaving 10 bases of the junction unmatched. The CDR3 region has the DNA TGTGCCAGCAGTGAATCTGAGACTGGCGGGAGGAACACCGGGGAGCTGTTTTTT. This sequence encodes CASSESETGGRNTGELFF.

This rearrangement joins TRBV20-1 to TRBJ2-7; D may be TRBD2 (6 bases). V dropped 3 bases and J dropped 1 base, with 16 bases sitting between them. Germline values: CDR1 DFQATT, CDR2 SNEGSKA (reference sequence). There are 15 residues in the CDR3. The CDR3 loop is CSASWGLAPSYEQYF. The CDR3, as DNA: TGCAGTGCTAGCTGGGGACTTGCGCCGTCCTACGAGCAGTACTTC.

The J gene is TRBJ1-1, the V gene TRBV6-2 or TRBV6-3; a possible D gene is TRBD1 (6 bases). CDR1 and CDR2 from the germline V gene are MNHEY and SVGEGT. The CDR3 extends over 16 amino acids. V was clipped by 0 bases and J by 0 bases, with 11 bases between them. In DNA, the CDR3 is TGTGCCAGCAGTTACTCCCGTGGACAGTTGAACACTGAAGCTTTCTTT. Its protein is CASSYSRGQLNTEAFF.

Concerning this clonotype itself: Relative to the germline gene, one junction end is altered; a read error may explain this. The V gene is TRBV6-9, the J gene TRBJ2-1; 7 bases are shared with TRBD1. Germline lookup yields CDR1 MNHGY and CDR2 SVAAGI. This CDR3 is 14 amino acids long. The CDR3 region has the DNA TGCGCCAAAGGGGGCAGAAGAACATACAATGAGCAGTTCTTC. Encoded protein: CAKGGRRTYNEQFF.

Points on this clonotype: An end of the junction does not agree with germline; a read error may underlie this. The chain recombines TRBV20-1 with TRBJ2-1; D tentatively reads TRBD1 or TRBD2 (6 bases each). Germline lookup yields CDR1 DFQATT and CDR2 SNEGSKA (reference sequence). The CDR3 length is 16 residues. Written as DNA, the CDR3 is TGCAGTGCTAGAGATGGAGGGGGAAGCTCCTACAATGAGCAGTCCTTC. It translates to CSARDGGGSSYNEQSF.

This clonotype was counted ten times or more. The genes are TRBV6-1 and TRBJ1-1, with TRBD1 as a possible D gene (5 bases). The CDR3 spans 14 residues. Trimming shortened V by 6 bases and J by 0 bases, and 11 bases separated the two germline ends. Germline V gene data show CDR1 as MNHNS and CDR2 as SASEGT. The CDR3 DNA sequence: TGTGCCAGCAGCAAGGGGAGATTGAACACTGAAGCTTTCTTT. This sequence encodes CASSKGRLNTEAFF.

The chain uses TRBV29-1 and TRBJ2-7; weak D call: TRBD2 (6 bases). Germline V gene lookup returns CDR1 SQVTM and CDR2 ANQGSEA. The germline V and J ends were trimmed by 4 bases and 6 bases, with 13 bases remaining between them. This CDR3 has 12 residues. CDR3 sequence: CSVGGINGEQYF. CDR3 sequence (DNA): TGCAGCGTTGGCGGGATTAATGGCGAGCAGTACTTC.

The chain has TRBV12-3 or TRBV12-4 and TRBJ2-3, with TRBD2 matching 13 bases. This CDR3 spans 15 amino acids. V gave up 5 bases and J gave up 9 bases; unmatched junction bases: 8. DNA of the CDR3: TGTGCCAGCAGTGGACTAGCGGGAGTTAGCGGAACGCAGTATTTT. Protein product: CASSGLAGVSGTQYF.

The chain links TRBV19 to TRBJ1-1; unclear D gene. This CDR3 contains 14 residues. The germline V gene encodes CDR1 LNHDA and CDR2 SQIVND (reference sequence). The V and J ends lost 3 bases and 1 base respectively, with 9 bases between them. The CDR3 here is CASSMYLGNTEAFF. The DNA of the CDR3 is TGTGCCAGTAGTATGTATCTGGGGAACACTGAAGCTTTCTTT. Full variable domain (missing parts from reference TRBV19 and TRBJ1-1): DGGITQSPKYLFRKEGQNVTLSCEQNLNHDAMYWYRQDPGQGLRLIYYSQIVNDFQKGDIAEGYSVSREKKESFPLTVTSAQKNPTAFYLCASSMYLGNTEAFFGQGTRLTVV.

The chain links TRBV30 to TRBJ1-2; D gene unclear. The CDR3 spans 12 residues. The germline CDR1 and CDR2 sequences are GTSNPN and SVGIG (reference sequence). V dropped 2 bases and J dropped 2 bases, with 6 bases sitting between them. The chain's CDR3 is CAWSPLNYGYTF. The CDR3 DNA reads TGTGCCTGGAGTCCCCTAAACTATGGCTACACCTTC.

The chain links TRBV18 to TRBJ2-3; 12 bases map to TRBD1. J lost 9 bases, V lost 2 bases, and 9 bases had no gene match. This CDR3 contains 16 residues. Germline CDR1 is KGHSH and CDR2 is LQKENI. The CDR3 DNA follows: TGTGCCAGCTCACCAGGGACAGGGGGCCACCAAAGGACGCAGTATTTT. It specifies CASSPGTGGHQRTQYF. Full variable domain (outside the CDR3, taken from reference TRBV18 and TRBJ2-3): NAGVMQNPRHLVRRRGQEARLRCSPMKGHSHVYWYRQLPEEGLKFMVYLQKENIIDESGMPKERFSAEFPKEGPSILRIQQVVRGDSAAYFCASSPGTGGHQRTQYFGPGTRLTVL.

This chain connects TRBV20-1 to TRBJ2-1, with TRBD2 matching 10 bases. The germline V gene has CDR1 DFQATT and CDR2 SNEGSKA (reference sequence). CDR3 length equals 16 residues. Losses at the gene ends were 5 bases for V and 8 bases for J; bases not matched to a gene: 15. The CDR3 sequence: CSAGTMLAGANDEQFF. CDR3 nucleotides: TGCAGTGCTGGAACAATGCTAGCGGGAGCCAATGATGAGCAGTTCTTC.

A few counts support this clonotype. The V and J genes are TRBV25-1 and TRBJ1-3; D gene unclear. CDR1 and CDR2 from the germline V gene are MGHDK and SYGVNS. The CDR3 is 14 amino acids. Trimming left V 4 bases short and J 9 bases short, with 16 bases between. Written as DNA, the CDR3 is TGTGCCAGCAGTGCCCAGTGGGGAGGACGCACCATATATTTT. It specifies CASSAQWGGRTIYF. Using reference TRBV25-1 and TRBJ1-3 for the parts outside the CDR3, the full variable domain is EADIYQTPRYLVIGTGKKITLECSQTMGHDKMYWYQQDPGMELHLIHYSYGVNSTEKGDLSSESTVSRIRTEHFPLTLESARPSHTSQYLCASSAQWGGRTIYFGEGSWLTVV.

This sequence joins TRBV7-2 and TRBJ1-2; 10 nucleotides align to TRBD1. This CDR3 comprises 17 residues. The germline CDR1 and CDR2 sequences are SGHTA and FQGNSA. Trimming at V came to 0 bases and at J to 6 bases, leaving 10 bases not matched to a gene. CDR3 sequence reads: CASSLAVLGQGRDGYTF. The CDR3 DNA reads as TGTGCCAGCAGCTTAGCTGTGTTGGGACAGGGGAGGGATGGCTACACCTTC.

The sample holds many counts of this clonotype. The rearrangement uses TRBV7-9 and TRBJ2-7; 7 nucleotides line up with TRBD1. The CDR3 runs to 15 residues. CDR1 SEHNR and CDR2 FQNEAQ come from the germline V gene (reference sequence). With 5 bases clipped from V and 2 bases from J, the junction kept 9 bases outside the gene matches. CDR3 sequence reads: CASSPRQGLAYEQYF. In nucleotides, the CDR3 is TGTGCCAGCAGCCCAAGACAGGGTCTCGCCTACGAGCAGTACTTC.

The CDR3 DNA reads TGTGCCAGCAGCGTAGACGGGCTGGGCAAAAACATTCAGTACTTC. Translating it yields CASSVDGLGKNIQYF. The chain uses TRBV9 and TRBJ2-4; the D is unclear. The V end was cut by 0 bases, the J end by 3 bases, with 10 bases between. CDR3 length: 15 residues. Germline values: CDR1 SGDLS, CDR2 YYNGEE.

This clonotype was observed a few times. CDR3 nucleotides: TGTGCCATCAGTGATGCCGGGACAGGGGAGTACGAGCAGTACTTC. This codes for CAISDAGTGEYEQYF. The rearrangement joins TRBV10-3 to TRBJ2-7; 10 bases agree with TRBD1. The V segment lost 3 bases and the J segment 4 bases; nucleotides outside the gene matches: 6. Germline CDR1 and CDR2: ENHRY and SYGVKD. CDR3 length: 15 residues.

The chain recombines TRBV6-4 with TRBJ2-1; D remains unclear. This CDR3 has 17 residues. The germline V gene has CDR1 MRHNA and CDR2 SNTAGT. Trimming removed 0 bases from V and 3 bases from J, with 15 bases in between. CDR3 sequence: CASSDSLAFDLYNEQFF. CDR3 sequence (DNA): TGTGCCAGCAGTGACTCACTGGCCTTCGACCTCTACAATGAGCAGTTCTTC.

The chain has TRBV3-1 and TRBJ1-5; D remains ambiguous. The V gene's germline CDR1 is LGHDT and CDR2 YNNKEL (reference sequence). Trimming stripped 2 bases from V and 7 bases from J, with 12 bases between. The CDR3 extends over 14 amino acids. CDR3 bases: TGTGCCAGCAGCCAATCAACAGTTGAACAGCCCCAGCATTTT. This translates into CASSQSTVEQPQHF.